What follows are 14 T cell receptor beta chains derived from one specimen sequenced in a study of CD4+ T cells in melanoma. Repertoires were generated with immunoSEQ multiplex PCR, while TCRdb's copy carries only in-frame clones and drops some. The top ten clones hold around 17% of a sample with about 10,000 clones, roughly 62% of them seen once. Sequencing input: cells from a culture (not recorded whether cultured in vitro). All receptors derive from a human donor with melanoma.

This clone was counted a few times. CDR3 protein: CAWRTGGGNTIYF. In DNA, the CDR3 is TGTGCCTGGAGAACAGGGGGTGGAAACACCATATATTTT. This chain links TRBV30 with TRBJ1-3, with 8 bases fitting TRBD1. V dropped 3 bases and J dropped 3; count of bases not matched to a gene: 1. CDR3 length: 13 amino acids. The germline gives CDR1 GTSNPN, CDR2 SVGIG (reference sequence).

The chain couples TRBV18 to TRBJ2-7; D tentatively fits TRBD1 or TRBD2 (6 bases each). V was shortened by 3 bases and J by 5 bases, with 14 bases between the two germline ends. CDR3 size: 14 residues. Germline V lookup: CDR1 KGHSH, CDR2 LQKENI. This CDR3 is CASSPTGGGHEQYF. In DNA, the CDR3 is TGTGCCAGCTCACCCACAGGAGGGGGACACGAGCAGTACTTC. Full variable domain (outside the CDR3, taken from reference TRBV18 and TRBJ2-7): NAGVMQNPRHLVRRRGQEARLRCSPMKGHSHVYWYRQLPEEGLKFMVYLQKENIIDESGMPKERFSAEFPKEGPSILRIQQVVRGDSAAYFCASSPTGGGHEQYFGPGTRLTVT.

V usage is TRBV12-2 and J usage is TRBJ2-5; TRBD1, the table's D call, lacks a check against the DNA. TRBV12-2 counts as a pseudogene. This CDR3 is 13 amino acids long. CDR3 residues: CASRQTGSETQYF. DNA of the CDR3: TGTGCAAGTCGCCAGACAGGGTCAGAGACCCAGTACTTC.

As DNA, the CDR3 is TGTGCCAGCAGCTTGGGGGCCAGGGGGATCACTGAAGCTTTCTTT. Its protein is CASSLGARGITEAFF. This chain links TRBV7-6 with TRBJ1-1; TRBD1 matches 7 bases. V trimming: 3 bases; J trimming: 4 bases; junction bases outside the gene matches: 8. Looked up from germline, CDR1 is SGHVS and CDR2 is FNYEAQ. This CDR3 has 15 amino acids.

This chain connects TRBV12-5 to TRBJ2-4; 9 bases match TRBD1. The CDR3 length is 14 residues. The ends lost 6 bases at V and 7 bases at J; junction bases unmatched: 7. From germline, CDR1 is LGHNT and CDR2 FRNRAP. The DNA of the CDR3 is TGTGCTAGTGGCTCGGGACAGGGAGAGAACATTCAGTACTTC. The encoded protein is CASGSGQGENIQYF.

This clone was recorded a few times. This sequence joins TRBV5-1 and TRBJ1-2; D may be TRBD1 (5 bases). Germline V gene sequence: CDR1 SGHRS, CDR2 YFSETQ. The ends were cut back, 4 bases at V and 3 bases at J, with 13 bases in the middle. The CDR3 spans 14 residues. CDR3: CASSPGRGDYGYTF. CDR3 sequence (DNA): TGCGCCAGCAGCCCAGGGAGGGGTGACTATGGCTACACCTTC.

This clone is a singleton in its sample. V usage is TRBV19 and J usage is TRBJ1-3; the match to TRBD1 covers 7 bases. The J segment lost 0 bases and the V segment lost 7 bases, leaving 9 bases of the junction unmatched. CDR3 length equals 16 residues. Per germline, CDR1 LNHDA and CDR2 SQIVND (reference sequence). For the CDR3, the DNA is TGTGCCAGTACGAGCTACGGGACAGCCTCTGGAAACACCATATATTTT. Its translation is CASTSYGTASGNTIYF.

This clone has more than one count but fewer than ten. This chain joins TRBV7-9 and TRBJ1-5, with D possibly TRBD1 on 5 matching bases. The CDR3 has 13 residues. Germline CDR1 is SEHNR and CDR2 is FQNEAQ (reference sequence). V lost 3 bases to trimming and J lost 5 bases, with 8 bases between them. The CDR3 here is CASSLQGDQPQHF. CDR3 DNA sequence: TGTGCCAGCAGCTTGCAAGGGGATCAGCCCCAGCATTTT.

This clone was found a few times. The chain is built from TRBV2 and TRBJ1-2; no reliable D call. V was shortened by 0 bases and J by 8 bases, with 7 bases between the two germline ends. The CDR3 has 12 amino acids. CDR1 and CDR2 (germline): SNHLY, FYNNEI. The CDR3 DNA reads as TGTGCCAGCAGTGAAGCGCTTCGAGGCTACACCTTC. Translation gives CASSEALRGYTF.

The chain has TRBV9 and TRBJ2-2, with D perhaps TRBD1 or TRBD2 (5 bases each). Trimming cost V 0 bases and J 5 bases, with 11 bases left between them. Germline lookup yields CDR1 SGDLS and CDR2 YYNGEE. The CDR3 length is 15 residues. CDR3 amino acids: CASSVGGTATGELFF. DNA of the CDR3: TGTGCCAGCAGCGTAGGAGGGACGGCTACCGGGGAGCTGTTTTTT.

The chain employs TRBV25-1 and TRBJ1-4; tentatively, D is TRBD1 (5 bases). The length of the CDR3 is 16 residues. Trimming took 1 base from V and 11 from J, leaving 20 bases between them. Germline V gene lookup returns CDR1 MGHDK and CDR2 SYGVNS. CDR3 loop: CASSEFSGTYLGKLFF. The DNA for the CDR3 is TGTGCCAGCAGTGAATTCTCGGGGACTTACCTTGGGAAACTGTTTTTT.

The J gene is TRBJ1-1, the V gene TRBV6-1; D gene ambiguous. V lost 6 bases to trimming and J lost 4 bases, with 9 bases between them. CDR1 and CDR2 (germline): MNHNS, SASEGT. The CDR3 runs 12 residues. CDR3 region: CASRHLSTEAFF. The CDR3 coding sequence is TGTGCCAGCAGACACTTGAGCACTGAAGCTTTCTTT.

The chain links TRBV6-6 to TRBJ1-2; D gene unclear. The CDR3 covers 16 residues. In germline, CDR1 is MNHNY, CDR2 SVGAGI (reference sequence). V was shortened by 6 bases and J by 0 bases, with 17 bases between the two germline ends. The CDR3 bases are TGTGCCAGCAGCCTACTTCCGGCGGCTACTAACTATGGCTACACCTTC. Its translation is CASSLLPAATNYGYTF.

This chain connects TRBV9 to TRBJ1-5; a weak D match, TRBD1 (6 bases). Trimming shortened V by 0 bases and J by 6 bases, and 10 bases separated the two germline ends. The CDR3 extends over 14 amino acids. CDR1 is SGDLS, CDR2 YYNGEE, per germline. In nucleotides, the CDR3 is TGTGCCAGCAGCGTAGACGGGGGGCCTCAGCCCCAGCATTTT. Its protein is CASSVDGGPQPQHF.